The clone carrying this T cell receptor beta chain was seen repeatedly, ten times or more. Antigen: not known. This sample was taken from a study of T-cell reconstitution after alpha-beta-depleted transplantation in children. Whole-study findings and limits: In patients about two months after transplant, alpha-beta T cells reportedly arose from several hundred expanded graft clones. Certain patients had high TCRbeta diversity at day 60, and it came from recipient T cells and thymic progenitors that survived.

The germline V and J ends were trimmed by 0 bases and 2 bases, with 12 bases remaining between them. The germline CDR1 and CDR2 sequences are SGDLS and YYNGEE. CDR3 length: 15 residues. Unique molecular identifiers were incorporated during preparation of the TCRbeta library. TCRdb independently ran MiXCR on the PCR reads; one entry per CDR3 protein. The sample holds under 300,000 distinct CDR3 sequences, around 10% seen once. The chain joins TRBV9 to TRBJ2-7; D ambiguous. The TCR was taken from a male patient under 10 years old who had a stem cell transplant for chronic granulomatous disease, so the T cells may come from the graft donor. Sequences were derived from peripheral blood, sampled 180 days after TCRalphabeta/CD19-depleted stem cell transplant. This CDR3 is CASSVGLLGAYEQYF. The CDR3 DNA reads TGTGCCAGCAGCGTAGGTCTCCTTGGGGCCTACGAGCAGTACTTC.